This TCR beta chain was captured by sequencing in a study of T cells after yellow fever vaccination. This clonotype was counted many times. Each CDR3 protein gets one entry after TCRdb re-called the 5' RACE reads with MiXCR. Among 100,000 to 150,000 distinct CDR3 sequences listed, around 6.7% were seen once. V shed 5 bases and J 6 bases; nucleotides not matched to a gene: 14. This CDR3 spans 17 amino acids. The receptor comes from a man aged 18 to 35 who received the YFV17D yellow fever vaccine. The chain couples TRBV12-3 or TRBV12-4 to TRBJ2-2; 8 nucleotides match TRBD2. The sample consisted of CD4+ T cells sorted from PBMCs, taken more than 35 days after the first yellow fever vaccination. CDR3 in DNA: TGTGCCAGCAGTCATAGGGGACTAGACTGGGGGGCCGGGGAGCTGTTTTTT. Its protein product is CASSHRGLDWGAGELFF.